This passage covers 29 T cell receptor beta chains from one sample sequenced in a study of T cells in Graves' hyperthyroidism and ophthalmopathy. RNA transcripts were the template for amplifying TCR beta CDR3 regions. TCR CDR3 regions were first amplified by RT-PCR with HTBI primers. TCRdb called the multiplex PCR reads again in MiXCR, with one record for every CDR3 protein. The sample contains roughly 200,000 distinct CDR3 sequences, around a sixth of which appear only once. Input material: blood. Receptors were obtained from a woman in her forties or fifties with Graves' hyperthyroidism.

This clonotype was picked up many times. V is TRBV19 and J is TRBJ2-3, with unresolved D. Germline V lookup: CDR1 LNHDA, CDR2 SQIVND (reference sequence). Trimming took 5 bases from V and 5 from J, leaving 5 bases between them. The CDR3 extends over 11 amino acids. CDR3 region: CASSVRDTQYF. The CDR3 coding sequence is TGTGCCAGTAGTGTCCGAGATACGCAGTATTTT.

This clonotype was recorded many times. V is TRBV6-1 and J is TRBJ2-2, with TRBD1 identical over 7 bases. Trimming took 5 bases from V and 3 from J; bases not matched to a gene: 9. The germline V gene has CDR1 MNHNS and CDR2 SASEGT. There are 16 residues in the CDR3. The CDR3 nucleotides read TGTGCCAGCAGTCCGACAGGGAGAGGAGACACCGGGGAGCTGTTTTTT. It codes for CASSPTGRGDTGELFF.

This clonotype has a handful of counts. The chain links TRBV7-8 to TRBJ1-4, with D possibly being TRBD1 (5 bases). The germline V gene encodes CDR1 SGHVS and CDR2 FQNEAQ. The CDR3 runs to 15 residues. V was cut by 5 bases and J by 8 bases, with 18 bases left in between. The CDR3 region is CASSSVRGAIEKLFF. The CDR3 DNA reads as TGTGCCAGCAGCAGTGTGAGGGGAGCTATAGAAAAACTGTTTTTT.

This chain connects TRBV12-3 or TRBV12-4 to TRBJ2-5, with 10 bases lining up with TRBD1. This CDR3 is 14 amino acids long. Unmatched junction bases numbered 6, after V lost 6 bases and J lost 5 bases. CDR3 DNA: TGTGCCAGCAGAAAGGGACAGGGGAAGGAGACCCAGTACTTC. Protein product: CASRKGQGKETQYF.

This clonotype showed up just a few times. The chain carries TRBV28 and TRBJ2-5; no reliable D call. The V gene lost 5 bases and the J gene lost 1 base, with 11 bases spanning the gap. The CDR3 covers 14 residues. The germline V gene has CDR1 MDHEN and CDR2 SYDVKM. The CDR3 nucleotides read TGTGCCAGCAGTAGTACACTATCCCAAGAGACCCAGTACTTC. It encodes CASSSTLSQETQYF.

This clonotype was detected only a few times. The genes are TRBV6-1 and TRBJ2-1; possible D gene TRBD2, 5 bases. There are 16 residues in the CDR3. The germline V and J ends were trimmed by 5 bases and 0 bases, with 14 bases remaining between them. CDR1 and CDR2 (germline): MNHNS, SASEGT. CDR3 protein: CASSYQLGSSYNEQFF. The DNA of the CDR3 is TGTGCCAGCAGTTATCAACTGGGGAGCTCCTACAATGAGCAGTTCTTC.

This clonotype was picked up a small number of times. V usage is TRBV2 and J usage is TRBJ2-7; D gene uncertain. This CDR3 region has 12 residues. In germline, CDR1 is SNHLY, CDR2 FYNNEI. V dropped 1 base and J dropped 4 bases, with 5 bases sitting between them. The CDR3 DNA is TGTGCCAGCAGTGAAGGCGTTTACGAGCAGTACTTC. This translates into CASSEGVYEQYF.

This clonotype showed up many times. The genes are TRBV11-2 and TRBJ1-1; tentatively, D is TRBD1 (5 bases). With 3 bases removed from V and 4 bases from J, the gap between germline ends came to 9 bases. Per germline, CDR1 SGHAT and CDR2 FQNNGV. This CDR3 contains 13 residues. The CDR3 region has the DNA TGTGCCAGCAGCTTGGGGGGGATCACTGAAGCTTTCTTT. It yields the protein CASSLGGITEAFF.

This clonotype showed up many times. The genes are TRBV7-9 and TRBJ1-2, with 7 positions matching TRBD1. This CDR3 contains 14 residues. The V segment lost 5 bases and the J segment 2 bases; nucleotides outside the gene matches: 5. The germline V gene has CDR1 SEHNR and CDR2 FQNEAQ (reference sequence). CDR3 amino acids: CASSQQGQNYGYTF. CDR3 DNA: TGTGCCAGCAGCCAGCAGGGACAGAACTATGGCTACACCTTC.

This clonotype has more than one count but fewer than ten. The CDR3: CASSGGQGINEQYF. In DNA form, the CDR3 reads TGCGCCAGCAGCGGAGGACAGGGGATCAACGAGCAGTACTTC. The rearrangement links TRBV5-1 to TRBJ2-7; 9 bases are shared with TRBD1. The CDR3 spans 14 residues. Trimming at V came to 4 bases and at J to 5 bases, leaving 7 bases not matched to a gene. Germline V gene sequence: CDR1 SGHRS, CDR2 YFSETQ.

This clonotype was seen at least ten times. The genes are TRBV6-1 and TRBJ2-7; 10 bases are shared with TRBD2. The CDR3 sequence is 15 residues long. Trimming at V came to 1 base and at J to 2 bases, leaving 2 bases not matched to a gene. CDR1 is MNHNS and CDR2 is SASEGT in the germline V gene. CDR3 nucleotide sequence: TGTGCCAGCAGTGAAGAACTAGCGGGACCCTACGAGCAGTACTTC. Translating it yields CASSEELAGPYEQYF.

The chain recombines TRBV18 with TRBJ2-2; 8 positions match TRBD2. From germline, CDR1 is KGHSH and CDR2 LQKENI. The length of the CDR3 is 14 residues. The J segment lost 6 bases and the V segment lost 10 bases, leaving 10 bases of the junction unmatched. CDR3: CATTSGRGAGELFF. The CDR3 DNA is TGTGCCACCACCAGCGGGAGAGGAGCCGGGGAGCTGTTTTTT.

This clonotype was counted at least ten times. The chain has TRBV5-1 and TRBJ2-6; no clear D gene. The CDR3 contains 17 residues. V was trimmed by 0 bases and J by 0 bases, leaving 10 bases between them. Germline V CDR1 and CDR2: SGHRS, YFSETQ. The CDR3 protein is CASSLALLGSGANVLTF. The CDR3 nucleotides read TGCGCCAGCAGCTTGGCCCTACTTGGCTCTGGGGCCAACGTCCTGACTTTC.

The V and J genes are TRBV7-9 and TRBJ2-1; 11 bases line up with TRBD2. The V segment lost 0 bases and the J segment 4 bases; nucleotides outside the gene matches: 5. Germline lookup yields CDR1 SEHNR and CDR2 FQNEAQ (reference sequence). The length of the CDR3 is 17 residues. CDR3 sequence: CASSLAPGTSGYNEQFF. The CDR3 DNA is TGTGCCAGCAGCTTAGCGCCCGGGACTAGCGGTTACAATGAGCAGTTCTTC.

This clonotype showed up many times. The rearrangement joins TRBV12-3 or TRBV12-4 to TRBJ2-7, with D perhaps TRBD1 or TRBD2 (5 bases each). The CDR3 loop spans 13 amino acids. V was cut by 0 bases and J by 9 bases, with 12 bases left in between. CDR3 nucleotide sequence: TGTGCCAGCAGTTTAGCAGGGACCGACTTGCAGTACTTC. Protein: CASSLAGTDLQYF.

The genes are TRBV28 and TRBJ2-1; D is unresolved. The CDR3 has 15 residues. Germline lookup yields CDR1 MDHEN and CDR2 SYDVKM. V dropped 3 bases and J dropped 9 bases, with 18 bases sitting between them. CDR3 DNA: TGTGCCAGCAGTTTCCTCACGAGTAAAATGGGTGAGCAGTTCTTC. Translation: CASSFLTSKMGEQFF.

V gene TRBV18 combines with J gene TRBJ1-5; D gene ambiguous. There are 15 residues in the CDR3. Germline loops: CDR1 KGHSH, CDR2 LQKENI. The V end was cut by 2 bases, the J end by 0 bases, with 8 bases between. CDR3 nucleotide sequence: TGTGCCAGCTCACCAAACTGGAATAGCAATCAGCCCCAGCATTTT. This gives the protein CASSPNWNSNQPQHF.

This clonotype has ten or more counts. The rearrangement uses TRBV7-2 and TRBJ1-1; perhaps TRBD1 as D (5 bases). This CDR3 region has 13 residues. The V end lost 3 bases, the J end lost 5 bases, and 10 bases lay between the germline ends. Per germline, CDR1 SGHTA and CDR2 FQGNSA. The CDR3 region is CASSFAPGTEAFF. CDR3 coding DNA: TGTGCCAGCAGCTTTGCTCCAGGGACTGAAGCTTTCTTT. Drawing the rest from reference TRBV7-2 and TRBJ1-1, the complete variable domain is GAGVSQSPSNKVTEKGKDVELRCDPISGHTALYWYRQSLGQGLEFLIYFQGNSAPDKSGLPSDRFSAERTGGSVSTLTIQRTQQEDSAVYLCASSFAPGTEAFFGQGTRLTVV.

This clonotype appeared many times. V usage is TRBV7-9 and J usage is TRBJ2-1, with TRBD2 matching 9 bases. J gave up 6 bases and V 5 bases, and 8 bases lay outside the gene matches. CDR1 and CDR2 (germline): SEHNR, FQNEAQ (reference sequence). The CDR3 totals 15 residues. CDR3 amino acids: CASSPEAGGLNEQFF. The CDR3 region has the DNA TGTGCCAGCAGCCCGGAAGCGGGAGGCCTCAATGAGCAGTTCTTC.

At least ten counts were recorded for this clonotype. This chain connects TRBV30 to TRBJ1-1; possible D gene TRBD1, 6 bases. The V gene lost 3 bases and the J gene lost 4 bases, with 18 bases spanning the gap. The CDR3 has 15 residues. Germline V gene sequence: CDR1 GTSNPN, CDR2 SVGIG (reference sequence). This CDR3 is CAWSRWGGLSTEAFF. The CDR3 nucleotides read TGTGCCTGGAGCAGATGGGGGGGGCTGAGCACTGAAGCTTTCTTT.

This clonotype was counted at least ten times. The chain is built from TRBV12-3 or TRBV12-4 and TRBJ1-3; D gene uncertain. CDR3 size: 15 residues. Deletions cut 2 bases from V and 0 bases from J, with 8 bases between. The CDR3 DNA is TGTGCCAGCAGTTTACGGCTGAACTCTGGAAACACCATATATTTT. It specifies CASSLRLNSGNTIYF.

This clonotype has a count of ten or more. The V call is TRBV11-2, the J call TRBJ1-2; possibly TRBD1 for D (5 bases). The CDR3 loop spans 14 amino acids. Germline assignment: CDR1 SGHAT and CDR2 FQNNGV. V lost 1 base, J lost 6 bases, and 12 bases lay in between. The CDR3 region has the DNA TGTGCCAGCAGCTTAGGGGCAGGGAAGGATGGCTACACCTTC. Amino acid sequence: CASSLGAGKDGYTF.

This clonotype was recorded many times. The V call is TRBV11-3, the J call TRBJ2-7, with 9 bases lining up with TRBD2. There are 13 residues in the CDR3. In germline, CDR1 is SGHNT, CDR2 YENEEA. J was trimmed by 5 bases and V by 7 bases; bases with no gene match: 6. The CDR3 nucleotides read TGTGCCAGCAACATAGCGGGAGCCCACGAGCAGTACTTC. It encodes CASNIAGAHEQYF.

This clonotype showed up many times. The chain recombines TRBV28 with TRBJ2-1, with 8 bases fitting TRBD2. V gave up 4 bases and J gave up 1 base; unmatched junction bases: 9. CDR1 MDHEN and CDR2 SYDVKM come from the germline V gene. The CDR3 runs 17 residues. The CDR3 spells CASSSRRTSGSYNEQFF. In nucleotides, the CDR3 is TGTGCCAGCAGTTCCCGCCGAACTAGCGGTTCCTACAATGAGCAGTTCTTC.

The chain carries TRBV6-9 and TRBJ1-4, with D uncertain. Germline V gene lookup returns CDR1 MNHGY and CDR2 SVAAGI. V dropped 3 bases and J dropped 8 bases, with 13 bases sitting between them. The CDR3 runs to 14 residues. CDR3 in DNA: TGTGCCAGCAGTTACACTTTTTATCGGGAAAAACTGTTTTTT. This translates into CASSYTFYREKLFF.

Remarks on this clonotype: This sequence may be a read error, since a much larger clone differs from it by one base. The V gene is TRBV2, the J gene TRBJ1-4; the D is unclear. The CDR3 is 15 amino acids. Germline V gives CDR1 SNHLY, CDR2 FYNNEI. The CDR3 DNA sequence: TGTGCCAGCAGTGAATGGGGAGTAACTAATGGAAAACTGTTTTTT. As protein: CASSEWGVTNGKLFF.

This clonotype came up many times. The chain has TRBV5-1 and TRBJ1-1, with a tentative D call TRBD1 (5 bases). The V gene lost 7 bases and the J gene lost 2 bases, with 21 bases spanning the gap. CDR1 is SGHRS, CDR2 YFSETQ, per germline. The CDR3 is 16 amino acids. This CDR3 is CASALDGTQGNTEAFF. The CDR3 DNA is TGCGCCAGCGCCCTCGATGGGACCCAAGGAAACACTGAAGCTTTCTTT.

This clonotype was detected many times. The chain is built from TRBV29-1 and TRBJ2-1, with unresolved D. CDR1 is SQVTM and CDR2 is ANQGSEA in the germline V gene. V lost 4 bases and J lost 0, with 4 bases in between. The CDR3 is 12 residues long. DNA for the CDR3: TGCAGCGTTGGTAGCTCCTACAATGAGCAGTTCTTC. Amino acid sequence: CSVGSSYNEQFF.

This clonotype was observed many times. V and J are TRBV28 and TRBJ1-1, with D unclear. In germline, CDR1 is MDHEN, CDR2 SYDVKM. The CDR3 has 10 amino acids. Trimming pared 6 bases from V and 1 base from J, leaving 0 bases between. DNA for the CDR3: TGTGCCAGCAGGAACACTGAAGCTTTCTTT. Its protein product is CASRNTEAFF.